A selection of T cell receptor beta chains follows, all from one sample in a study of blood T cells in healthy people across ages. TCRdb reanalysed the 5' RACE reads using MiXCR and keeps one entry per CDR3 protein. The data show more than 1.4 million distinct CDR3 sequences, approximately 40% seen once. The sequencing input was blood. The receptors were sampled from a young woman in good health. CDR3s include the opening cysteine and the closing phenylalanine or tryptophan. A D gene is named only where the DNA matches it firmly. Size tells how often a clone was seen (once, few, many) or the class of an expanded clone, and some rows leave it out.

TRBJ2-1,TRBD2,TRBV5-1,few,TGCGCCAGCAGCTCCCGGACTAGCGGGGAAAGCTCCTACAATGAGCAGTTCTTC,CASSSRTSGESSYNEQFF
TRBJ1-5,TRBD1,TRBV7-2,.,TGTGCCAGCAGCCGAAGACAGGGAAGAAGTCAGCCCCAGCATTTT,CASSRRQGRSQPQHF
TRBJ2-1,TRBD2,TRBV7-2,.,TGTGCCAGCAGCATAGAAGGACTAGCGGGGAGCAGTGAGCAGTTCTTC,CASSIEGLAGSSEQFF
TRBJ2-2,TRBD1,TRBV15,once,TGTGCCACCAGCAGGGGCTATTTAGGGGGACAGCCGAACACCGGGGAGCTGTTTTTT,CATSRGYLGGQPNTGELFF
TRBJ2-7,.,TRBV4-1,.,TGCGCCAGCAGCCAAGGGCAGTCGCTAGGGCCTGGTGGCGAGCAGTACTTC,CASSQGQSLGPGGEQYF
TRBJ1-4,.,TRBV28,.,TGTGCCAGCAGTTTTATAGGGAACGAAAAACTGTTTTTT,CASSFIGNEKLFF
TRBJ2-3,.,TRBV14,.,TGTGCCAGCAGCCAGACCTCGGGGACACTTGATACGCAGTATTTT,CASSQTSGTLDTQYF
TRBJ2-4,.,TRBV25-1,.,TGTGCCAGCAGTGAAGGTTCCGCCGGGACCCAAAACATTCAGTACTTC,CASSEGSAGTQNIQYF
TRBJ2-7,TRBD2,TRBV12-3/TRBV12-4,.,TGTGCCAGCAGACTTAGCGGGAGGGGTAGGAATGAGCAGTACTTC,CASRLSGRGRNEQYF
TRBJ2-7,TRBD1,TRBV6-5,.,TGTGCCAGCAGGACATCGGACAGGGGTGTTGTCTACGAGCAGTACTTC,CASRTSDRGVVYEQYF
TRBJ1-2,TRBD1,TRBV9,.,TGTGCCAGCAGCGTAGAATCCCGGACAGGGGTTGATGGCTACACCTTC,CASSVESRTGVDGYTF
TRBJ1-2,TRBD1,TRBV20-1,.,TGCAGTGCTAGCCAGGGGGGCGGCTACACCTTC,CSASQGGGYTF
TRBJ1-1,.,TRBV7-3,.,TGTACCAGCAGCCATGGGCAATCCCTTGGTGAAGCTTTCTTT,CTSSHGQSLGEAFF
TRBJ1-2,TRBD1,TRBV12-3/TRBV12-4,.,TGTGCCAGCAGGATCGACAGGGGAGCCGGGCCGGATGGCTACACCTTC,CASRIDRGAGPDGYTF
TRBJ1-2,.,TRBV10-3,few,TGTGCCATCAGTGATCCCTCAAAGGGACAAATCTATGGCTACACCTTC,CAISDPSKGQIYGYTF
TRBJ2-1,TRBD2,TRBV4-1,few,TGCGCCAGCAGCACCCCCTACCCGGGACTAGCGGGAGTAGGCAATGAGCAGTTCTTC,CASSTPYPGLAGVGNEQFF
TRBJ1-2,.,TRBV7-8,few,TGTGCCAGCAGTCCAGAACCGGGGGTAAACTATGGCTACACCTTC,CASSPEPGVNYGYTF
TRBJ1-6,TRBD1,TRBV5-1,few,TGCGCCAGCAGCCCAGGGGGTTGGAATTCACCCCTCCACTTT,CASSPGGWNSPLHF
TRBJ1-3,.,TRBV6-5,.,TGTGCCAGCAGACCACAGGGCTCTGGAAACACCATATATTTT,CASRPQGSGNTIYF
TRBJ1-1,.,TRBV5-1,.,TGCGCCAGCAGCCCTTCCGCATACGGGCCTCCGGACACTGAAGCTTTCTTT,CASSPSAYGPPDTEAFF
TRBJ2-7,.,TRBV7-9,.,TGTGCCAGCAGCTCAGCCCCGGGAACCTACGAGCAGTACTTC,CASSSAPGTYEQYF
TRBJ2-1,.,TRBV5-1,.,TGCGCCAGCAGCTCGGGACTGCTGGCCCCTGAGCAGTTCTTC,CASSSGLLAPEQFF
TRBJ1-4,.,TRBV18,.,TGTGCCAGCTCACGTTCGACAGAGGACAATGAAAAACTGTTTTTT,CASSRSTEDNEKLFF
TRBJ2-1,.,TRBV7-8,.,TGTGCCAGCAGCGACGGAAGTCCGTTCTTC,CASSDGSPFF
TRBJ2-7,.,TRBV4-1,.,TGCGCCAGCAGCCAAGTGACCACTAGCTCCTACAATGAGCAGTACTTC,CASSQVTTSSYNEQYF
TRBJ2-4,.,TRBV23-1,.,TGCGCCAGCAGTCAATCGTCAGGGGAAGCCAAAAACATTCAGTACTTC,CASSQSSGEAKNIQYF
TRBJ2-1,TRBD2,TRBV7-9,.,TGTGCCAGCAGCGTCTGGGCTAGCGGGAGCTCCTACAATGAGCAGTTCTTC,CASSVWASGSSYNEQFF
TRBJ2-5,TRBD2,TRBV20-1,.,TGCAGTCTTTTGTCGACTAGCGGGGGGGGCAATGAGCAGTACTTC,CSLLSTSGGGNEQYF
TRBJ1-2,TRBD1,TRBV10-3,.,TGTGCCATCATGGTGGGGCAGGGGGCGTTTGGCTACACCTTC,CAIMVGQGAFGYTF
TRBJ2-7,TRBD1,TRBV6-1,few,TGCGCCAGCAGCGAGGGACAGGGTCTCTACGAGCAGTACTTC,CASSEGQGLYEQYF
TRBJ2-1,TRBD2,TRBV11-2,.,TGTGCCAGCAGCTTAGTGGGGACTAGCGGAGTTAATGAGCAGTTCTTC,CASSLVGTSGVNEQFF
TRBJ2-7,.,TRBV7-2,many,TGTGCCAGCAGCCCTATATTAGGACACACCTCCTACGAGCAGTACTTC,CASSPILGHTSYEQYF
TRBJ2-1,.,TRBV11-2,.,TGTGCCAGCAGGCATCCCGGGGGAGCCCCCAATGAGCAGTTCTTC,CASRHPGGAPNEQFF
TRBJ1-5,.,TRBV3-1,few,TGTGCCAGCAGCCAAGACTCAAGTAGCAATCAGCCCCAGCATTTT,CASSQDSSSNQPQHF
TRBJ2-6,.,TRBV6-1,few,TGTGCCAGCAGTGGCTCAGTCTCTGGGGCCAACGTCCTGACTTTC,CASSGSVSGANVLTF
TRBJ2-4,.,TRBV4-1,once,TGCGCCAGCAGCCAAGAACCTCGGGGCTCACAAAACATTCAGTACTTC,CASSQEPRGSQNIQYF
TRBJ2-7,TRBD2,TRBV10-3,few,TGTGCCATCAGTGAGGCACTAGCGGACTACTACGAGCAGTACTTC,CAISEALADYYEQYF
TRBJ2-3,TRBD1,TRBV10-3,few,TGTGCCATCAGTGAGTCACGGACAGGGTTTGCAGATACGCAGTATTTT,CAISESRTGFADTQYF
TRBJ2-3,.,TRBV6-5,.,TGTGCCAGCAGTACCCCGGGATCCCCGAAGTATTTT,CASSTPGSPKYF
TRBJ2-2,.,TRBV6-5,.,TGTGCCAGCAGTGATTTAGCGAGCACCGGGGAGCTGTTTTTT,CASSDLASTGELFF
TRBJ2-3,.,TRBV7-2,.,TGTGCCAGCAGCCCCCTAGGGCTAGCGGATACGCAGTATTTT,CASSPLGLADTQYF
TRBJ2-1,.,TRBV7-6,few,TGTGCCAGCAGCTTAGGCCCTGGTTACAATGAGCAGTTCTTC,CASSLGPGYNEQFF
TRBJ2-5,.,TRBV5-1,.,TGCGCCAGCCGTCTTTGGGCCACGGCTGAGACCCAGTACTTC,CASRLWATAETQYF
TRBJ2-5,TRBD1,TRBV30,few,TGTGCCTTGGACAGGGAGGTCAGAGAGACCCAGTACTTC,CALDREVRETQYF
TRBJ2-7,TRBD1,TRBV12-3/TRBV12-4,few,TGTGCCAGCAGTCGGGACAGGGGTTCCTACAATGAGCAGTACTTC,CASSRDRGSYNEQYF
TRBJ2-1,TRBD2,TRBV7-2,.,TGTGCCATCAGCCCGGGACTAGCCAACAATGAGCAGTTCTTC,CAISPGLANNEQFF
TRBJ1-2,TRBD1,TRBV6-2/TRBV6-3,.,TGTGCCAGCAGTTACGATTATACAGGGGAGAGTGGCTACACCTTC,CASSYDYTGESGYTF
TRBJ2-1,.,TRBV24-1,few,TGTGCCACCAGTGAGGGTCGACCGTCCGACCATGACAATGAGCAGTTCTTC,CATSEGRPSDHDNEQFF
TRBJ2-1,.,TRBV18,.,TGTGCCAGCTCACCACTGTCGGGAGCGGAAAATGAGCAGTTCTTC,CASSPLSGAENEQFF
TRBJ2-1,TRBD1,TRBV5-1,few,TGCGCCAGCAGCTCACTAGGACAGGGGACAAGTTATGAGCAGTTCTTC,CASSSLGQGTSYEQFF
TRBJ2-3,.,TRBV6-1,.,TGTGCCAGGAGGCGGGTTTCAGATACGCAGTATTTT,CARRRVSDTQYF
TRBJ2-1,TRBD2,TRBV27,.,TGTGCCAGCAGTGGCATAGCGGGGGGGGTTGAGCAGTTCTTC,CASSGIAGGVEQFF
TRBJ2-3,TRBD2,TRBV20-1,few,TGCAGTGCTAGATGGCCTAGCGGGAGGAGCACAGATACGCAGTATTTT,CSARWPSGRSTDTQYF
TRBJ2-7,TRBD2,TRBV28,.,TGTGCCGCCGGGACTAGCTCCTACGAGCAGTACTTC,CAAGTSSYEQYF
TRBJ2-3,TRBD1,TRBV3-1,.,TGTGCCAGCAGCCAAGATAGGGGGACAGGGATCGGTACAGATACGCAGTATTTT,CASSQDRGTGIGTDTQYF
TRBJ1-1,TRBD1,TRBV29-1,few,TGCAGCGTTGAAGATCGGGGACAGGGGGCGCTCAGTGAAGCTTTCTTT,CSVEDRGQGALSEAFF